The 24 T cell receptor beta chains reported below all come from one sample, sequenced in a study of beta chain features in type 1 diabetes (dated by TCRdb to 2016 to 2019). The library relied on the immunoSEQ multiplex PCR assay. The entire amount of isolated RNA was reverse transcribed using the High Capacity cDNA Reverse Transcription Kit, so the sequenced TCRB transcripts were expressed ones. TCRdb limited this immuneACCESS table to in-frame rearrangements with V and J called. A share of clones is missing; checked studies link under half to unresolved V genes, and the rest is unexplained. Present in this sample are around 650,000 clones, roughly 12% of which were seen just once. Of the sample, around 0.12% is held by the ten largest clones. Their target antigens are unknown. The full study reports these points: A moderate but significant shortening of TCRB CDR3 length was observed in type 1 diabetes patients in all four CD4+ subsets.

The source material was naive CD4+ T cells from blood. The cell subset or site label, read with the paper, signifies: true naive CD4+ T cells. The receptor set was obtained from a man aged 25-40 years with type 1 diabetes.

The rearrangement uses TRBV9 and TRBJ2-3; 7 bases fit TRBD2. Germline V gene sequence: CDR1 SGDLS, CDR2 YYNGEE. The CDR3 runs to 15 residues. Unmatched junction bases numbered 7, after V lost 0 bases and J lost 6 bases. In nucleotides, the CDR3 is TGTGCCAGCAGCGTAGGGGCTAGCGGTGGGGATACGCAGTATTTT. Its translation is CASSVGASGGDTQYF.

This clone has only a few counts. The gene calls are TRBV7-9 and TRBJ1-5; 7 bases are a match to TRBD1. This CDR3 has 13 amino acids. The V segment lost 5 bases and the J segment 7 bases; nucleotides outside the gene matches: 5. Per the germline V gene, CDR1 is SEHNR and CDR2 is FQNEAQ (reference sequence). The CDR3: CASSLTGVQPQHF. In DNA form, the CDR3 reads TGTGCCAGCAGCCTCACAGGGGTACAGCCCCAGCATTTT.

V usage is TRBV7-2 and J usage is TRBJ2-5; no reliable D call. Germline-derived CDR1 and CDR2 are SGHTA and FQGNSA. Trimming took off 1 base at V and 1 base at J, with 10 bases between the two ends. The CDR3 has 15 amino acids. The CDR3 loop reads CASSLGQAAQETQYF. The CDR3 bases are TGTGCCAGCAGCTTAGGGCAGGCGGCCCAAGAGACCCAGTACTTC.

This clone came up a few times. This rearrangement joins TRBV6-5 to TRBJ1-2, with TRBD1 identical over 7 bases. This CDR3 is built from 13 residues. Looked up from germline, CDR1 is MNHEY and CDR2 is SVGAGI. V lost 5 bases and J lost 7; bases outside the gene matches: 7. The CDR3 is CASSQTGTVGYTF. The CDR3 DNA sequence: TGTGCCAGCAGTCAGACAGGGACGGTTGGCTACACCTTC.

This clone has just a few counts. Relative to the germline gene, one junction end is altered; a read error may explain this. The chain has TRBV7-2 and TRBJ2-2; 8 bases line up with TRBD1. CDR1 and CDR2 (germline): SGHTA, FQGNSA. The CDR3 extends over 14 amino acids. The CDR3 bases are TGTGCCAGCAGCTGGACAGGGAACGCCGGGGAGCTGTTTTTT. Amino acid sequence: CASSWTGNAGELFF.

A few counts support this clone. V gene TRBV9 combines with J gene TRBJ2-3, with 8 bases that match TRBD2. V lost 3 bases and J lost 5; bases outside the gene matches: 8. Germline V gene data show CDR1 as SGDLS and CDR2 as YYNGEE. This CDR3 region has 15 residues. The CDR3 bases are TGTGCCAGCAGCGACGGAGCGGGGGAAGGAGATACGCAGTATTTT. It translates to CASSDGAGEGDTQYF. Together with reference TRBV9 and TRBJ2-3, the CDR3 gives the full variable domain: DSGVTQTPKHLITATGQRVTLRCSPRSGDLSVYWYQQSLDQGLQFLIQYYNGEERAKGNILERFSAQQFPDLHSELNLSSLELGDSALYFCASSDGAGEGDTQYFGPGTRLTVL.

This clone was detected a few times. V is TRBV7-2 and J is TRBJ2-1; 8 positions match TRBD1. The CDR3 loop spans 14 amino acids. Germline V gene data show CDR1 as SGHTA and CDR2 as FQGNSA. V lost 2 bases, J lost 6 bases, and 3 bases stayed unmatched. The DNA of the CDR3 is TGTGCCAGCAGCTTAAAGCAGGGGGCCAATGAGCAGTTCTTC. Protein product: CASSLKQGANEQFF.

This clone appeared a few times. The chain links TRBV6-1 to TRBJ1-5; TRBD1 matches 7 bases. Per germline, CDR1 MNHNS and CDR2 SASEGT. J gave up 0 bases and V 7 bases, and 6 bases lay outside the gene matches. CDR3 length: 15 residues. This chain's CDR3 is CASTGGQYSNQPQHF. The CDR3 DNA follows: TGTGCCAGCACCGGGGGACAGTATAGCAATCAGCCCCAGCATTTT.

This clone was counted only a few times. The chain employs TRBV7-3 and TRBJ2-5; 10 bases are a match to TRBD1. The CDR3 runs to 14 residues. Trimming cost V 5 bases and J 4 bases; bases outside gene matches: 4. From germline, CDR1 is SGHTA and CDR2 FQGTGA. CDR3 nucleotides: TGTGCCAGCAGCCGGGGACAGGGGACAGAGACCCAGTACTTC. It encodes CASSRGQGTETQYF.

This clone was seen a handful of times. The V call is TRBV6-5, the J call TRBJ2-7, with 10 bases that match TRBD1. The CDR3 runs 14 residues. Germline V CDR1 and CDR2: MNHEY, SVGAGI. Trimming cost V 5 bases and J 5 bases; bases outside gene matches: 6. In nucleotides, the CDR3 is TGTGCCAGCAGTGAAGGGACAGGGGTCCACGAGCAGTACTTC. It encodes CASSEGTGVHEQYF.

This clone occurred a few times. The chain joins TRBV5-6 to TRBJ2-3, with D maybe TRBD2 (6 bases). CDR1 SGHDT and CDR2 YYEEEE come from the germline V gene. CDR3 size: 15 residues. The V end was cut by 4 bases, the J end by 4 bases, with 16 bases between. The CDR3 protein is CASSTRVGRSDTQYF. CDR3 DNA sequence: TGTGCCAGCAGCACTCGGGTAGGGAGGTCAGATACGCAGTATTTT.

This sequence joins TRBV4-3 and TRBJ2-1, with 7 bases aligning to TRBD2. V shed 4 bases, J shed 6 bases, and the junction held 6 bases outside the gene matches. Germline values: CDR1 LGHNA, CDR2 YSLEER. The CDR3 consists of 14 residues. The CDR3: CASSLNWGGNEQFF. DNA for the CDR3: TGCGCCAGCAGCCTGAACTGGGGGGGCAATGAGCAGTTCTTC.

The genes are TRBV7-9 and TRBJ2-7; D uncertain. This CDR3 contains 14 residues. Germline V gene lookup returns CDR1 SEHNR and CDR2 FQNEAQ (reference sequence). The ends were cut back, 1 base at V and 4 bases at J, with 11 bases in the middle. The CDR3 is CASSLGEAKYEQYF. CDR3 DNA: TGTGCCAGCAGCTTAGGCGAGGCGAAATACGAGCAGTACTTC.

The CDR3 is CASSQERTRVAYGYTF. DNA of the CDR3: TGCGCCAGCAGCCAAGAACGGACGCGTGTTGCCTATGGCTACACCTTC. The chain combines TRBV4-3 with TRBJ1-2, with D hard to call. The germline V gene encodes CDR1 LGHNA and CDR2 YSLEER. This CDR3 has 16 residues. V was cut by 0 bases and J by 4 bases, with 15 bases left in between.

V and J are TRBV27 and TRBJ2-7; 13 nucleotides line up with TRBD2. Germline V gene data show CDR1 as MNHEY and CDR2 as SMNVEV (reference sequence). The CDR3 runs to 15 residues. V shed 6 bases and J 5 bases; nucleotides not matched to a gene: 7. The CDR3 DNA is TGTGCCAGCAGCTATACTAGCGGGGGGGGCCACGAGCAGTACTTC. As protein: CASSYTSGGGHEQYF.

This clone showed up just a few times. The CDR3 here is CASSLTGFYEQYF. DNA for the CDR3: TGTGCCAGCTCACTTACAGGGTTCTACGAGCAGTACTTC. The chain recombines TRBV18 with TRBJ2-7, with TRBD1 as a possible D gene (6 bases). V lost 4 bases, J lost 3 bases, and 10 bases lay in between. The CDR3 loop spans 13 amino acids. The germline gives CDR1 KGHSH, CDR2 LQKENI.

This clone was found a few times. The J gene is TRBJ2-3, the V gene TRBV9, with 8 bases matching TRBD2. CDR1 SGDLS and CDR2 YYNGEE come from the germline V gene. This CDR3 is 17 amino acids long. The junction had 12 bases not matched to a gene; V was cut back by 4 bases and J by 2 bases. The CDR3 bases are TGTGCCAGCAGCCCTCACACTAGCGGATTACTCACAGATACGCAGTATTTT. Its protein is CASSPHTSGLLTDTQYF.

The DNA for the CDR3 is TGTGCCTGGAGTCCCAGGGGGCCGCCGGAGGATGAGCAGTTCTTC. It specifies CAWSPRGPPEDEQFF. The chain combines TRBV30 with TRBJ2-1; 8 positions agree with TRBD1. J lost 8 bases, V lost 2 bases, and 11 bases had no gene match. Germline lookup yields CDR1 GTSNPN and CDR2 SVGIG (reference sequence). The CDR3 has 15 amino acids.

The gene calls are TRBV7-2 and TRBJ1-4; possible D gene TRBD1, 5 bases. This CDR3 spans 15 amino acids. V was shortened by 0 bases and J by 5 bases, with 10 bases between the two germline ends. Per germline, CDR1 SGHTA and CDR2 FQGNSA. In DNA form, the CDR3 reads TGTGCCAGCAGCTTAGCGGCAGGGAACAATGAAAAACTGTTTTTT. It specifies CASSLAAGNNEKLFF.

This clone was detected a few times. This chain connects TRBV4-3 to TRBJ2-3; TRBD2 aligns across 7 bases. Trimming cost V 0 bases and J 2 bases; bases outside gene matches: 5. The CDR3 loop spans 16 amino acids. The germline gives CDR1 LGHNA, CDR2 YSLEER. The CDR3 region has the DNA TGCGCCAGCAGCCAAGAGCAGCGGGGCGTCACAGATACGCAGTATTTT. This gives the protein CASSQEQRGVTDTQYF.

CDR3: CASSLGQGSLYGYTF. The DNA for the CDR3 is TGTGCCAGCAGCTTGGGACAGGGATCGCTCTATGGCTACACCTTC. This sequence joins TRBV5-6 and TRBJ1-2; 7 nucleotides agree with TRBD1. The V gene's germline CDR1 is SGHDT and CDR2 YYEEEE. Unmatched junction bases numbered 6, after V lost 0 bases and J lost 4 bases. The CDR3 contains 15 residues.

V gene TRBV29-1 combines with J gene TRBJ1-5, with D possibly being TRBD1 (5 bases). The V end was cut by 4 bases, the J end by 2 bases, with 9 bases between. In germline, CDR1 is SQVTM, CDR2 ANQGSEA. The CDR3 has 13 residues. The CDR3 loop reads CSVAGNGNQPQHF. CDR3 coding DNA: TGCAGCGTTGCAGGGAATGGCAATCAGCCCCAGCATTTT.

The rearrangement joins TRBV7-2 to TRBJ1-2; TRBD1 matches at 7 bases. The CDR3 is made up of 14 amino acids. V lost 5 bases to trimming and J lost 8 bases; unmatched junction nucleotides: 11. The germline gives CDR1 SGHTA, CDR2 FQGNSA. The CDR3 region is CASSPTRTGRGYTF. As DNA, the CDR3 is TGTGCCAGCAGCCCGACTCGGACAGGAAGGGGCTACACCTTC.

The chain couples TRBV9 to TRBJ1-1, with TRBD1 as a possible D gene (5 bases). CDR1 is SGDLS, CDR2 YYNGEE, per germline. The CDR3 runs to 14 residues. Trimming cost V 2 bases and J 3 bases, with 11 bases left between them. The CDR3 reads CASSVGDWDTEAFF. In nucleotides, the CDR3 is TGTGCCAGCAGCGTGGGGGATTGGGACACTGAAGCTTTCTTT.